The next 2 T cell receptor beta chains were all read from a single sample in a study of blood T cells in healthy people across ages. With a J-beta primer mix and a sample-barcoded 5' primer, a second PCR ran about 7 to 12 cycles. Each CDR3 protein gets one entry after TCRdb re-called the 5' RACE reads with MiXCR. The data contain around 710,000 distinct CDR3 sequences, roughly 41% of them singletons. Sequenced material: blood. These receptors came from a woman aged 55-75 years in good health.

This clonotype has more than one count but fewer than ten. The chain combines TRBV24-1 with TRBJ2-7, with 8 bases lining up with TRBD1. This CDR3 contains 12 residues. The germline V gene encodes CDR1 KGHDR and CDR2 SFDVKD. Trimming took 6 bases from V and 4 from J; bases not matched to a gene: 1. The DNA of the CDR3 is TGTGCCACCAGTCAGGGGGCGTACGAGCAGTACTTC. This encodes CATSQGAYEQYF.

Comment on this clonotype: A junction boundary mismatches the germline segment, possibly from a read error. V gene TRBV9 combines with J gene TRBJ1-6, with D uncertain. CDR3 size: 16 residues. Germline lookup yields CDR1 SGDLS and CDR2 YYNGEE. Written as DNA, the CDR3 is TGTGCCAGCAGCGTAGGTAGTGAACCCTATAATTCACCCCCCCACTTT. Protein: CASSVGSEPYNSPPHF.